This T cell receptor (beta chain) originates from a study of patients with pleural tuberculosis. This clonotype was found many times. TCRdb re-analysed the reads in MiXCR, keeping a single row per CDR3 protein. The sample holds around 50,000 distinct CDR3 sequences, less than 8% seen once. Trimming took 4 bases from V and 6 from J, leaving 13 bases between them. Germline loops: CDR1 LGHNA, CDR2 YNFKEQ. CDR3 size: 15 residues. The receptor was derived from a human donor with pleural tuberculosis. The chain couples TRBV4-2 to TRBJ1-6; D might be TRBD1 (6 bases). DNA of the CDR3: TGTGCCAGCAGCCTTCAAACAGGGTCTAATTCACCCCTCCACTTT. This codes for CASSLQTGSNSPLHF.